The 11 T cell receptor beta chains below were found in one sample sequenced in a study of response to subunit inactivated influenza vaccine. TCRdb reprocessed the RT-PCR reads via MiXCR and lists one record per CDR3 protein. The sample yields 300,000 to 350,000 distinct CDR3 sequences, over 20% seen once. Source: PBMCs from blood, taken 21 months after vaccination. The receptors originated from a man in his fifties or sixties who received an inactivated influenza vaccine.

This chain uses TRBV24-1 with TRBJ1-4, with unresolved D. The CDR3 covers 17 residues. Per germline, CDR1 KGHDR and CDR2 SFDVKD. V dropped 0 bases and J dropped 0 bases, with 10 bases sitting between them. In nucleotides, the CDR3 is TGTGCCACCAGTGATTTGACCAGACAAGCAACTAATGAAAAACTGTTTTTT. It codes for CATSDLTRQATNEKLFF.

The chain uses TRBV20-1 and TRBJ2-4; D may match TRBD1 or TRBD2 (6 bases each). Germline V CDR1 and CDR2: DFQATT, SNEGSKA (reference sequence). V lost 3 bases and J 6 bases, leaving 24 bases between the germline ends. The CDR3 sequence is 17 residues long. The CDR3 sequence is CSARERIQGLTLNIQYF. The CDR3 DNA is TGCAGTGCTAGGGAACGGATACAGGGACTGACTCTAAACATTCAGTACTTC.

The chain carries TRBV3-1 and TRBJ2-5; D is ambiguous. V lost 7 bases and J lost 1, with 13 bases in between. This CDR3 has 14 amino acids. CDR1 is LGHDT, CDR2 YNNKEL, per germline (reference sequence). CDR3 sequence reads: CASTRNHFQETQYF. The CDR3 bases are TGTGCCAGCACTAGGAATCATTTCCAAGAGACCCAGTACTTC.

This clonotype turned up a few times. V gene TRBV5-1 combines with J gene TRBJ1-2, with D possibly matching TRBD1 (6 bases). This CDR3 comprises 16 residues. Trimming removed 0 bases at V and 7 bases at J, with 19 bases between. Germline CDR1 is SGHRS and CDR2 is YFSETQ. The CDR3 sequence: CASSLGPSFGGSGYTF. DNA for the CDR3: TGCGCCAGCAGCTTGGGGCCTTCTTTCGGGGGCAGTGGCTACACCTTC.

The chain combines TRBV7-2 with TRBJ2-7, with D perhaps matching TRBD1 (6 bases). Between the trimmed V and J ends, which lost 5 bases and 3 bases, there was a span of 11 bases. CDR1 is SGHTA and CDR2 is FQGNSA in the germline V gene. CDR3 length: 13 residues. CDR3 nucleotides: TGTGCCAGCAGCCCGAACAGGGACTACGAGCAGTACTTC. Residues: CASSPNRDYEQYF.

This sequence joins TRBV9 and TRBJ2-6; unclear D gene. The germline V gene has CDR1 SGDLS and CDR2 YYNGEE. This CDR3 region has 15 residues. Trimming pared 3 bases from V and 0 bases from J, leaving 7 bases between. The CDR3 region is CASSGHLSGANVLTF. The DNA for the CDR3 is TGTGCCAGCAGCGGACACCTCTCTGGGGCCAACGTCCTGACTTTC.

The chain carries TRBV3-1 and TRBJ2-5; perhaps TRBD1 as D (7 bases). The CDR3 consists of 15 residues. The V and J ends lost 0 bases and 4 bases respectively, with 12 bases between them. Per the germline V gene, CDR1 is LGHDT and CDR2 is YNNKEL (reference sequence). CDR3 residues: CASSQEEGARETQYF. Here the CDR3 DNA reads TGTGCCAGCAGCCAAGAGGAGGGGGCGCGAGAGACCCAGTACTTC.

In its sample, this clonotype was seen once. The chain joins TRBV3-1 to TRBJ2-1; the match to TRBD1 covers 10 bases. Germline V gives CDR1 LGHDT, CDR2 YNNKEL (reference sequence). The length of the CDR3 is 15 residues. Losses at the gene ends were 5 bases for V and 6 bases for J; bases not matched to a gene: 7. CDR3 residues: CASSVRQGAFNEQFF. The CDR3, as DNA: TGTGCCAGCAGCGTAAGACAGGGGGCCTTCAATGAGCAGTTCTTC.

The chain employs TRBV6-2 or TRBV6-3 and TRBJ2-1, with 14 nucleotides matching TRBD2. The CDR3 runs to 16 residues. V was pared by 5 bases and J by 9 bases, with 9 bases of the junction left unmatched. The germline V gene has CDR1 MNHEY and CDR2 SVGEGT. The CDR3 sequence is CASSAGLAGGSAEQFF. CDR3 nucleotides: TGTGCCAGCAGTGCCGGACTAGCGGGAGGATCGGCTGAGCAGTTCTTC.

This clonotype has a handful of counts. V gene TRBV20-1 combines with J gene TRBJ1-1; no definite D call. Trimming cost V 2 bases and J 4 bases, with 14 bases left between them. The germline V gene has CDR1 DFQATT and CDR2 SNEGSKA (reference sequence). The CDR3 spans 14 residues. The CDR3 DNA is TGCAGTGCTAGAATCGGATTTCGGGGCACTGAAGCTTTCTTT. Protein sequence: CSARIGFRGTEAFF.

V is TRBV4-1 and J is TRBJ1-5, with a tentative D call TRBD1 (6 bases). CDR1 MGHRA and CDR2 YSYEKL come from the germline V gene. The V gene lost 0 bases and the J gene lost 3 bases, with 9 bases spanning the gap. This CDR3 has 15 residues. The DNA for the CDR3 is TGCGCCAGCAGCCAAGATCAGGGGCCCAATCAGCCCCAGCATTTT. Translated: CASSQDQGPNQPQHF.